The sequence of this T cell receptor beta chain was determined in a study of blood T cell repertoires in COVID-19. V dropped 5 bases and J dropped 11; count of bases not matched to a gene: 24. Per the germline V gene, CDR1 is MDHEN and CDR2 is SYDVKM. The CDR3 contains 18 residues. How the authors handled the data: Cell counts per sample came from amplifying reference gene primers. TCRdb's copy holds only in-frame clones and misses some; the assay was immunoSEQ multiplex PCR. Clone size and the V and J calls come from that table; the DNA yielded D and trimming. The sample has some 250,000 clones, less than 90% seen once.

The sample comprised peripheral blood. The chain joins TRBV28 to TRBJ2-3; 8 bases agree with TRBD2. The sequence was obtained from a man in his sixties with acute or convalescent COVID-19. DNA of the CDR3: TGTGCCAGCAGTACCCGGGACCCTGGGCGCCTGGGTGCGGGAGGGCAGTATTTT. It translates to CASSTRDPGRLGAGGQYF.